Listed here are 28 T cell receptor delta chains from one sample, sequenced in a study of Vδ1+ human thymocytes. Study outcomes and limitations: In the thymus, TRG and TRD repertoires looked highly polyclonal with Gaussian CDR3 lengths.

Their antigens are not known. Extracted RNA was reverse transcribed into cDNA. Multiplex PCR used pooled V-gene forward primers and a constant-region reverse primer to amplify CDR3s. TCRdb re-called clones from the multiplex PCR reads via CATT. The data hold around 56,000 delta-chain clones, with about 14% observed a single time. Sequencing input: Vdelta1+ gamma-delta thymocytes from the thymus. Subset noted: FACS-sorted CD3+ TCRalphabeta- TCRVdelta1+ TCRVdelta2- thymocytes. The receptors come from a girl under two years old who had congenital heart surgery.

This clone was detected a few times. The J gene is TRDJ1, the V gene TRDV1; 11 bases fit TRDD3. Germline trimming cut 3 bases from V and 0 bases from J; bases unmatched to any gene: 27. Germline assignment: CDR1 TSWWSYY and CDR2 QGS. This CDR3 spans 24 amino acids. The CDR3 protein is CALGETRPRPSYVLGDKYTDKLIF. The CDR3 coding sequence is TGTGCTCTTGGGGAGACACGCCCCAGGCCTTCCTACGTACTGGGGGATAAATACACCGATAAACTCATCTTT.

This clone was counted only a few times. The chain has TRDV1 and TRDJ1; TRDD3 might be the D (6 bases). CDR1 is TSWWSYY and CDR2 is QGS in the germline V gene. V lost 2 bases and J 0 bases, leaving 34 bases between the germline ends. There are 23 residues in the CDR3. For the CDR3, the DNA is TGTGCTCTTGGGGAAATCTCCATTCCCGAACTACTCGGGGGACAATGTTACACCGATAAACTCATCTTT. It translates to CALGEISIPELLGGQCYTDKLIF.

This chain connects TRDV1 to TRDJ1; D is unresolved. Trimming took 4 bases from V and 0 from J, leaving 15 bases between them. This CDR3 spans 16 amino acids. Germline V gives CDR1 TSWWSYY, CDR2 QGS. CDR3 DNA sequence: TGTGCTCTTGGGGGACCGACACTGACTAACACCGATAAACTCATCTTT. It encodes CALGGPTLTNTDKLIF.

The chain employs TRDV1 and TRDJ1; 7 nucleotides match TRDD3. The CDR3 runs to 17 residues. With V trimmed by 3 bases and J by 0 bases, 10 bases remained unmatched. Germline V gives CDR1 TSWWSYY, CDR2 QGS. CDR3 amino acids: CALGDDNLLGYTDKLIF. CDR3 DNA: TGTGCTCTTGGGGACGACAACCTACTGGGGTACACCGATAAACTCATCTTT.

The V gene is TRDV1, the J gene TRDJ1; TRDD3 agrees at 7 bases. The length of the CDR3 is 21 residues. V lost 1 base to trimming and J lost 4 bases; unmatched junction nucleotides: 24. Germline CDR1 and CDR2: TSWWSYY and QGS. CDR3 residues: CALGERLSGGLRLRILDKLIF. CDR3 nucleotides: TGTGCTCTTGGGGAACGTCTATCTGGGGGGTTACGTCTTCGTATCCTCGATAAACTCATCTTT.

This clone was detected only a few times. The chain joins TRDV1 to TRDJ1, with 7 positions matching TRDD3. Germline CDR1 is TSWWSYY and CDR2 is QGS. The junction had 18 bases not matched to a gene; V was cut back by 3 bases and J by 2 bases. This CDR3 contains 19 residues. CDR3 in amino acids: CALGDPRYWGPTGTDKLIF. CDR3 bases: TGTGCTCTTGGGGACCCGAGGTACTGGGGCCCGACGGGGACCGATAAACTCATCTTT.

This clone was detected only a few times. The genes are TRDV1 and TRDJ1; TRDD3 matches 9 bases. This CDR3 is 22 amino acids long. Germline CDR1 is TSWWSYY and CDR2 is QGS. With V trimmed by 2 bases and J by 0 bases, 22 bases remained unmatched. For the CDR3, the DNA is TGTGCTCTTGGGGAATTAAGAAGAGTTCTATCTACCCCTGGGGGATACACCGATAAACTCATCTTT. Protein: CALGELRRVLSTPGGYTDKLIF.

The V gene is TRDV2, the J gene TRDJ1; the match to TRDD3 covers 8 bases. J lost 0 bases, V lost 0 bases, and 5 bases had no gene match. CDR1 GEAIGNYY and CDR2 EKD come from the germline V gene. The CDR3 runs 16 residues. CDR3: CACDTGRGIYTDKLIF. The CDR3 DNA reads TGTGCCTGTGACACCGGCAGGGGGATATACACCGATAAACTCATCTTT.

This clone was counted between two and nine times. It is unclear where the CDR3 begins or ends on the DNA, so no DNA is shown, and the CDR3 is as TCRdb lists it. Other nucleotide sequences from this sample produce the same CDR3. The V and J genes are TRAV29/DV5 and TRDJ3; the DNA was not used to check the table's D call, TRDD3. The CDR3 spans 25 amino acids, including both terminal residues. CDR1 is NSMFDY, CDR2 ISSIKDK, per germline. CDR3 region: CSVLLCSKELELGDTCSWDTRQMFF.

The V gene is TRDV1, the J gene TRDJ2; TRDD3 matches 9 bases. This CDR3 is 22 amino acids long. Germline values: CDR1 TSWWSYY, CDR2 QGS. J gave up 0 bases and V 0 bases, and 17 bases lay outside the gene matches. CDR3 coding DNA: TGTGCTCTTGGGGAACTTCCCTTCCTTTCTGGGGGATCCCTAGCTTTGACAGCACAACTCTTCTTT. As protein: CALGELPFLSGGSLALTAQLFF.

Only a few counts were recorded for this clone. V gene TRDV2 combines with J gene TRDJ1; TRDD3 aligns across 8 bases. The CDR3 runs to 22 residues. The germline V gene has CDR1 GEAIGNYY and CDR2 EKD. With 0 bases clipped from V and 4 bases from J, the junction kept 27 bases outside the gene matches. The CDR3 nucleotides are TGTGCCTGTGACACCTTCCCACCGAGCGTACTGGGGGCAACCCCGGATTGCGATAAACTCATCTTT. This translates into CACDTFPPSVLGATPDCDKLIF.

The V gene is TRDV1, the J gene TRDJ1, with TRDD3 as a possible D gene (5 bases). Germline V gene sequence: CDR1 TSWWSYY, CDR2 QGS. V was clipped by 5 bases and J by 0 bases, with 19 bases between them. The CDR3 extends over 17 amino acids. CDR3 sequence reads: CALGLRWGPSNTDKLIF. As DNA, the CDR3 is TGTGCTCTTGGGTTAAGGTGGGGACCCTCGAACACCGATAAACTCATCTTT.

The V and J genes are TRDV1 and TRDJ1, with 9 bases lining up with TRDD3. Trimming took 3 bases from V and 0 from J; bases not matched to a gene: 23. CDR1 TSWWSYY and CDR2 QGS come from the germline V gene. CDR3 length: 22 residues. The DNA for the CDR3 is TGTGCTCTTGGGGATCAGGGGTTCCTACGCGTTACTGGGGGACTTTACACCGATAAACTCATCTTT. Its translation: CALGDQGFLRVTGGLYTDKLIF.

This clone appeared a few times. The V call is TRDV3, the J call TRDJ1; 10 nucleotides match TRDD3. Germline trimming cut 3 bases from V and 3 bases from J; bases unmatched to any gene: 25. The CDR3 runs to 20 residues. Germline CDR1 reads TVYSNPD; CDR2 reads GDNSRS (reference sequence). CDR3: CAFTPPLLTFTGGLADKLIF. The DNA for the CDR3 is TGTGCCTTCACCCCCCCGCTCCTTACCTTTACTGGGGGATTAGCCGATAAACTCATCTTT.

The chain joins TRDV1 to TRDJ1; no definite D call. Per the germline V gene, CDR1 is TSWWSYY and CDR2 is QGS. The CDR3 has 16 residues. V was clipped by 6 bases and J by 5 bases, with 22 bases between them. CDR3 protein: CALGGPNVLNRDKLIF. CDR3 bases: TGTGCTCTTGGCGGACCTAATGTACTGAATCGAGATAAACTCATCTTT.

This sequence joins TRDV1 and TRDJ1; D tentatively reads TRDD2 or TRDD3 (5 bases each). The CDR3 consists of 18 residues. CDR1 is TSWWSYY and CDR2 is QGS in the germline V gene. V gave up 2 bases and J gave up 2 bases, with 21 bases separating them. The DNA of the CDR3 is TGTGCTCTTGGGGAAGACCTACGATCCAGTACTGGAACCGATAAACTCATCTTT. It codes for CALGEDLRSSTGTDKLIF.

V and J are TRDV1 and TRDJ1; no definite D call. Germline CDR1 TSWWSYY, CDR2 QGS. This CDR3 has 19 residues. V lost 0 bases, J lost 0 bases, and 20 bases lay in between. The chain's CDR3 is CALGELLLPGRWYTDKLIF. DNA of the CDR3: TGTGCTCTTGGGGAACTCCTCCTCCCAGGCCGGTGGTACACCGATAAACTCATCTTT.

This clone turned up a few times. The chain has TRDV1 and TRDJ1, with 12 bases that match TRDD3. The CDR3 spans 22 residues. V shed 2 bases and J 2 bases; nucleotides not matched to a gene: 21. Germline V lookup: CDR1 TSWWSYY, CDR2 QGS. The CDR3 coding sequence is TGTGCTCTTGGGGAAAACTTCCTACGGAGTTGTCTGGGGGATACGCCGACCGATAAACTCATCTTT. It specifies CALGENFLRSCLGDTPTDKLIF.

J is TRDJ1 and V is TRDV1, with TRDD3 identical over 13 bases. From germline, CDR1 is TSWWSYY and CDR2 QGS. J gave up 0 bases and V 1 base, and 32 bases lay outside the gene matches. The CDR3 is made up of 27 amino acids. The DNA for the CDR3 is TGTGCTCTTGGGGAACCGCTGGCCTTGTACTGGGGGATACGCAAAATATCGAATTTTGGGTACACCGATAAACTCATCTTT. It codes for CALGEPLALYWGIRKISNFGYTDKLIF.

This clone was observed a few times. The chain carries TRDV2 and TRDJ1; D gene uncertain. This CDR3 spans 14 amino acids. V was cut by 3 bases and J by 1 base, with 11 bases left in between. From germline, CDR1 is GEAIGNYY and CDR2 EKD. CDR3 protein: CACDPETCTDKLIF. Here the CDR3 DNA reads TGTGCCTGTGACCCAGAAACGTGCACCGATAAACTCATCTTT.

This clone appeared a few times. The chain couples TRDV1 to TRDJ1; D call uncertain. This CDR3 region has 13 residues. Germline V gene sequence: CDR1 TSWWSYY, CDR2 QGS. The V and J ends lost 5 bases and 5 bases respectively, with 12 bases between them. Here the CDR3 reads CALGLRRTDKLIF. The CDR3, as DNA: TGTGCTCTTGGGTTACGAAGAACAGATAAACTCATCTTT.

This clone has more than one count but fewer than ten. This chain uses TRDV1 with TRDJ1; D is perhaps TRDD3 (9 bases). The CDR3 contains 22 residues. The V and J ends lost 5 bases and 0 bases respectively, with 34 bases between them. CDR1 is TSWWSYY and CDR2 is QGS in the germline V gene. CDR3 coding DNA: TGTGCTCTTGGGAGCGCCTTCCTAAGGAGTCCGGGGATACGCTTCTACACCGATAAACTCATCTTT. This codes for CALGSAFLRSPGIRFYTDKLIF.

This clone has a single count. V usage is TRDV1 and J usage is TRDJ1; 12 bases align to TRDD3. This CDR3 spans 20 amino acids. Germline V CDR1 and CDR2: TSWWSYY, QGS. Germline trimming cut 6 bases from V and 2 bases from J; bases unmatched to any gene: 19. As DNA, the CDR3 is TGTGCTCTTGGCCCCCGGCCTTCCCTACTGGGGGATACCAGTACCGATAAACTCATCTTT. Residues: CALGPRPSLLGDTSTDKLIF.

The chain uses TRDV1 and TRDJ1, with 8 bases lining up with TRDD2. Germline V gene sequence: CDR1 TSWWSYY, CDR2 QGS. The CDR3 is made up of 23 amino acids. Unmatched junction bases numbered 24, after V lost 0 bases and J lost 0 bases. CDR3 nucleotide sequence: TGTGCTCTTGGGGAACTCAGGGGCCTTCTTCCTACGAGACTGGGCACGTACACCGATAAACTCATCTTT. Protein product: CALGELRGLLPTRLGTYTDKLIF.

The chain employs TRDV1 and TRDJ1, with 8 bases matching TRDD2. J was trimmed by 2 bases and V by 5 bases; bases with no gene match: 19. CDR1 TSWWSYY and CDR2 QGS come from the germline V gene. CDR3 length equals 19 residues. The CDR3 protein is CALGISSYGEITRTDKLIF. CDR3 DNA: TGTGCTCTTGGGATTTCTTCCTACGGGGAGATAACGCGGACCGATAAACTCATCTTT.

This clone was seen a few times. This sequence joins TRDV1 and TRDJ1, with TRDD2 identical over 8 bases. CDR3 length equals 19 residues. Germline loops: CDR1 TSWWSYY, CDR2 QGS. The V gene end was trimmed by 2 bases and the J gene end by 1 base; junction bases not matched to a gene: 15. Here the CDR3 DNA reads TGTGCTCTTGGGGAAACTTCCTACGGGGACGCAAAGTTCACCGATAAACTCATCTTT. Amino acid sequence: CALGETSYGDAKFTDKLIF.

This clone was counted only a few times. The rearrangement uses TRDV1 and TRDJ1; the D is unclear. With 2 bases removed from V and 0 bases from J, the gap between germline ends came to 28 bases. This CDR3 is built from 21 residues. Germline V gene data show CDR1 as TSWWSYY and CDR2 as QGS. The CDR3 here is CALGENVCPTLRCNYTDKLIF. For the CDR3, the DNA is TGTGCTCTTGGGGAAAATGTGTGCCCCACTCTAAGGTGCAATTACACCGATAAACTCATCTTT.

The chain has TRDV1 and TRDJ1; the D is unclear. This CDR3 has 16 amino acids. Germline CDR1 is TSWWSYY and CDR2 is QGS. Trimming shortened V by 5 bases and J by 0 bases, and 16 bases separated the two germline ends. The CDR3 coding sequence is TGTGCTCTTGGGATCTCACCCGGTTGGTACACCGATAAACTCATCTTT. This gives the protein CALGISPGWYTDKLIF.